Sequencing of this T cell receptor beta chain was carried out in a study of T cells in Graves' hyperthyroidism and ophthalmopathy. Ten or more counts support this clonotype. Regions amplified from RNA transcripts were the TCR beta CDR3 regions. The TCR CDR3 first-round RT-PCR relied on the HTBI primer set. TCRdb re-called the multiplex PCR reads with MiXCR, one entry per CDR3 protein. This sample has under 400,000 distinct CDR3 sequences, with approximately 15% found just once. Trimming left V 3 bases short and J 6 bases short, with 18 bases between. CDR1 and CDR2 (germline): KGHSH, LQKENI. The CDR3 covers 15 residues.

This chain connects TRBV18 to TRBJ2-7; tentatively, D is TRBD2 (7 bases). The sample consisted of blood. This receptor was identified in a woman aged 55-69 years with Graves' hyperthyroidism. As DNA, the CDR3 is TGTGCCAGCTCACCTCCGGTCGGGGGGCCGGGCGAGCAGTACTTC. Translation gives CASSPPVGGPGEQYF. Together with reference TRBV18 and TRBJ2-7, the CDR3 gives the full variable domain: NAGVMQNPRHLVRRRGQEARLRCSPMKGHSHVYWYRQLPEEGLKFMVYLQKENIIDESGMPKERFSAEFPKEGPSILRIQQVVRGDSAAYFCASSPPVGGPGEQYFGPGTRLTVT.